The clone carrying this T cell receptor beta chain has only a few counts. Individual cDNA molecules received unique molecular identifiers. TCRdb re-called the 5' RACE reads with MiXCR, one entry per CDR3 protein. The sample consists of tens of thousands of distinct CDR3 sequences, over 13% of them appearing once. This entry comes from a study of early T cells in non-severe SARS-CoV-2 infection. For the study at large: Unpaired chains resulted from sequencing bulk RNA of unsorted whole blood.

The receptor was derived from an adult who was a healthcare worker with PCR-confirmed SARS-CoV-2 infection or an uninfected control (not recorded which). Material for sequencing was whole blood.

The CDR3 protein is CATSDTGTPQETQYF. DNA of the CDR3: TGTGCCACCAGTGATACTGGGACTCCACAAGAGACCCAGTACTTC. The rearrangement links TRBV24-1 to TRBJ2-5; tentative D call: TRBD2 (6 bases). Germline V CDR1 and CDR2: KGHDR, SFDVKD. Between the trimmed V and J ends, which lost 3 bases and 2 bases, there was a span of 12 bases. The CDR3 spans 15 residues.